One sample yielded the 8 T cell receptor beta chains listed below, sequenced in a study of blood T cell repertoires in COVID-19. Produced via immunoSEQ multiplex PCR; TCRdb's table is partial and in-frame only. The sample comprises about 400,000 clones, 75% to 90% of which are singletons, and 1.4% rests with the top ten. The sample was peripheral blood. These TCRs come from a woman in her 30s with active or convalescent COVID-19.

This clone was detected once. This chain connects TRBV6-5 to TRBJ1-6, with D perhaps matching TRBD1 (6 bases). Between the trimmed V and J ends, which lost 7 bases and 7 bases, there was a span of 17 bases. The CDR3 runs 15 residues. Germline V CDR1 and CDR2: MNHEY, SVGAGI. The DNA for the CDR3 is TGTGCCAGCACTCCCATCTGGACAGAGAATTCACCCCTCCACTTT. This sequence encodes CASTPIWTENSPLHF.

The V and J genes are TRBV3-1 (or the pseudogene TRBV3-2) and TRBJ1-5; D not resolved. CDR3 length equals 13 residues. V was cut by 4 bases and J by 6 bases, with 10 bases left in between. Germline V CDR1 and CDR2: LGHDT, YNNKEL (reference sequence). The CDR3 reads CASSPFGGQPQHF. The DNA for the CDR3 is TGTGCCAGCAGCCCTTTCGGTGGTCAGCCCCAGCATTTT.

This chain links TRBV12-5 with TRBJ2-5; 7 nucleotides match TRBD1. The CDR3 has 15 amino acids. CDR1 and CDR2 (germline): LGHNT, FRNRAP. V lost 1 base and J lost 5; bases outside the gene matches: 7. CDR3 region: CASGLGDRVGETQYF. CDR3 DNA sequence: TGTGCTAGTGGTTTGGGAGACAGGGTCGGGGAGACCCAGTACTTC.

J is TRBJ2-1 and V is TRBV5-1; TRBD1 agrees at 7 bases. This CDR3 is 15 amino acids long. After removal of 4 bases from V and 7 bases from J, the junction contained 11 bases not matched to a gene. CDR1 and CDR2 from the germline V gene are SGHRS and YFSETQ. This CDR3 reads CASSMMTGSRNEQFF. The CDR3 region has the DNA TGCGCCAGCAGCATGATGACAGGGAGTCGGAATGAGCAGTTCTTC.

CDR3 loop: CASSIVEGFTEAFF. The CDR3 DNA reads TGTGCCAGTAGTATCGTGGAGGGTTTCACTGAAGCTTTCTTT. The rearrangement uses TRBV19 and TRBJ1-1; unclear D gene. CDR3 length equals 14 residues. Germline V gene lookup returns CDR1 LNHDA and CDR2 SQIVND (reference sequence). V lost 3 bases and J 4 bases, leaving 12 bases between the germline ends.

This chain links TRBV10-3 with TRBJ2-7, with D tentatively TRBD1 (6 bases). Looked up from germline, CDR1 is ENHRY and CDR2 is SYGVKD. Trimming shortened V by 4 bases and J by 2 bases, and 12 bases separated the two germline ends. The CDR3 length is 14 residues. CDR3: CAISGTDDTYEQYF. In DNA, the CDR3 is TGTGCCATCAGTGGGACAGATGATACCTACGAGCAGTACTTC.

The chain carries TRBV25-1 and TRBJ2-1; D may be TRBD1 (6 bases). CDR1 is MGHDK, CDR2 SYGVNS, per germline. This CDR3 has 13 amino acids. The germline V and J ends were trimmed by 2 bases and 12 bases, with 14 bases remaining between them. The CDR3 protein is CASSERNRVGQFF. CDR3 coding DNA: TGTGCCAGCAGTGAACGGAACAGGGTAGGGCAGTTCTTC.

The chain couples TRBV24-1 to TRBJ2-1, with 9 bases that match TRBD2. V dropped 6 bases and J dropped 7; count of bases not matched to a gene: 6. The CDR3 covers 14 residues. Germline CDR1 and CDR2: KGHDR and SFDVKD. In DNA, the CDR3 is TGTGCCACCAGTAGGTCTAGCGGGGAGAATGAGCAGTTCTTC. Encoded protein: CATSRSSGENEQFF.